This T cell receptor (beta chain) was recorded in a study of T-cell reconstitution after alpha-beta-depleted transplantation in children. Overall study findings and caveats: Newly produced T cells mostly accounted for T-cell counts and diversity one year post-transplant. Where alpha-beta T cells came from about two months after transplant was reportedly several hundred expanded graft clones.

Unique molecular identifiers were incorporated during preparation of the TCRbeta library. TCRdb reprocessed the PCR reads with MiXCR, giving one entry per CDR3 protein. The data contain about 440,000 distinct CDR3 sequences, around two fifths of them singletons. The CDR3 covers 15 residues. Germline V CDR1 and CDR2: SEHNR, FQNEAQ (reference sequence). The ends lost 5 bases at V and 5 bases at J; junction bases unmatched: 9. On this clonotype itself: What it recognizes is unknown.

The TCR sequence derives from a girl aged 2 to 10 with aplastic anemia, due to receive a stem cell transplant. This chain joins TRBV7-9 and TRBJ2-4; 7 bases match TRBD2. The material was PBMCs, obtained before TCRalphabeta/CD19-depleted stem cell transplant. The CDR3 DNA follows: TGTGCCAGCAGCCCGTCGACTAGCTTAGAAAACATTCAGTACTTC. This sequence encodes CASSPSTSLENIQYF. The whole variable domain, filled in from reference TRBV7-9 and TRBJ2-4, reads DTGVSQNPRHKITKRGQNVTFRCDPISEHNRLYWYRQTLGQGPEFLTYFQNEAQLEKSRLLSDRFSAERPKGSFSTLEIQRTEQGDSAMYLCASSPSTSLENIQYFGAGTRLSVL.